These 9 T cell receptor beta chains were sequenced from one sample in a study of graft-versus-host responses after intestinal transplantation. Intraepithelial and lamina propria lymphocytes were released after the graft tissue was processed. Assay used: immunoSEQ multiplex PCR; TCRdb lists only in-frame clones, some missing. The table includes approximately 16,000 clones, less than 80% detected once. The source was ileum tissue, collected less than 700 days after intestinal transplantation. The receptors shown here come from a human patient who received an intestinal transplant, so some T cells may come from the graft donor.

This sequence joins TRBV6-4 and TRBJ2-3; 7 bases line up with TRBD1. Germline trimming cut 3 bases from V and 1 base from J; bases unmatched to any gene: 4. CDR3 length: 15 amino acids. Looked up from germline, CDR1 is MRHNA and CDR2 is SNTAGT. CDR3 nucleotides: TGTGCCAGCAGTGAAACTCAGGGGGGCACAGATACGCAGTATTTT. As protein: CASSETQGGTDTQYF.

The chain joins TRBV6-5 to TRBJ1-5, with D possibly TRBD1 on 5 matching bases. Trimming pared 2 bases from V and 9 bases from J, leaving 14 bases between. The CDR3 is 14 amino acids. Germline V gives CDR1 MNHEY, CDR2 SVGAGI. The CDR3 here is CASSYEQGGRPQHF. As DNA, the CDR3 is TGTGCCAGCAGTTACGAGCAGGGTGGGCGGCCCCAGCATTTT.

V gene TRBV11-2 combines with J gene TRBJ2-7; the match to TRBD1 covers 9 bases. Germline-derived CDR1 and CDR2 are SGHAT and FQNNGV. Trimming cost V 3 bases and J 3 bases; bases outside gene matches: 6. The CDR3 has 15 residues. CDR3 protein: CASSLEQGAFYEQYF. CDR3 sequence (DNA): TGTGCCAGCAGCTTGGAACAGGGGGCCTTCTACGAGCAGTACTTC.

The CDR3 nucleotides read TGTGCCAGCAGCTTCGGACAGGGGGCCGCCTATAATTCACCCCTCCACTTT. Amino acid sequence: CASSFGQGAAYNSPLHF. V gene TRBV5-8 combines with J gene TRBJ1-6; TRBD1 agrees at 11 bases. Looked up from germline, CDR1 is SGHTS and CDR2 is YDEGEE. This CDR3 spans 17 amino acids. After removal of 2 bases from V and 2 bases from J, the junction contained 3 bases not matched to a gene.

The chain carries TRBV15 and TRBJ2-6; TRBD2 agrees at 8 bases. Germline CDR1 LNHNV, CDR2 YYDKDF (reference sequence). The CDR3 length is 18 residues. The junction had 7 bases not matched to a gene; V was cut back by 3 bases and J by 0 bases. The CDR3 region is CATSRGTSLISGANVLTF. CDR3 DNA: TGTGCCACCAGCAGGGGGACTAGTTTAATCTCTGGGGCCAACGTCCTGACTTTC.

The rearrangement uses TRBV27 and TRBJ2-5; TRBD2 might be the D (6 bases). The CDR3 is made up of 14 amino acids. Trimming stripped 2 bases from V and 7 bases from J, with 14 bases between. The germline V gene has CDR1 MNHEY and CDR2 SMNVEV (reference sequence). CDR3 region: CASSLGGTIGTQYF. In nucleotides, the CDR3 is TGTGCCAGCAGTTTAGGGGGGACGATCGGGACCCAGTACTTC.

The chain joins TRBV6-5 to TRBJ2-2; 8 bases fit TRBD1. Germline V gene lookup returns CDR1 MNHEY and CDR2 SVGAGI. This CDR3 is built from 15 residues. The V gene end was trimmed by 10 bases and the J gene end by 1 base; junction bases not matched to a gene: 8. The CDR3 loop reads CATEHGTGNTGELFF. CDR3 bases: TGTGCCACCGAGCACGGGACAGGGAACACCGGGGAGCTGTTTTTT.

The chain joins TRBV10-2 to TRBJ2-7, with 10 positions matching TRBD2. This CDR3 has 14 amino acids. Germline V gives CDR1 WSHSY, CDR2 SAAADI. The ends lost 6 bases at V and 1 base at J; junction bases unmatched: 3. CDR3 in DNA: TGCGCCAGCAGAAGCGGGGGGGTTTCCTACGAGCAGTACTTC. Amino acid sequence: CASRSGGVSYEQYF.

The chain combines TRBV4-3 with TRBJ2-1, with 7 bases lining up with TRBD1. The length of the CDR3 is 16 residues. Trimming took 0 bases from V and 4 from J; bases not matched to a gene: 6. Germline loops: CDR1 LGHNA, CDR2 YSLEER. The CDR3 region has the DNA TGCGCCAGCAGCCAAGAAGGGGGCCTCAGGTACAATGAGCAGTTCTTC. Translated, it gives CASSQEGGLRYNEQFF.